The 30 T cell receptor beta chains listed next were all sequenced from one sample in a study of cytomegalovirus exposure and HLA in healthy donors. The PCR employed 60 Vbeta primers together with 13 Jbeta primers. Only in-frame clones appear in the TCRdb table, and some are missing; sequencing was by immunoSEQ multiplex PCR. The sample carries 120,000 or so clones, more than 70% recorded once. What was sequenced was PBMCs. The source is a human donor in good health.

The chain recombines TRBV13 with TRBJ1-2; D not resolved. Per the germline V gene, CDR1 is PRHDT and CDR2 is FYEKMQ (reference sequence). This CDR3 is 14 amino acids long. With 0 bases removed from V and 4 bases from J, the gap between germline ends came to 9 bases. The CDR3 nucleotides read TGTGCCAGCAGCTTAGGCATCCTACCCTATGGCTACACCTTC. Encoded protein: CASSLGILPYGYTF.

The genes are TRBV7-9 and TRBJ2-2; 7 nucleotides agree with TRBD1. The ends lost 4 bases at V and 8 bases at J; junction bases unmatched: 10. The germline gives CDR1 SEHNR, CDR2 FQNEAQ (reference sequence). This CDR3 is built from 15 residues. This CDR3 reads CASSSLPTGLGELFF. Written as DNA, the CDR3 is TGTGCCAGCAGCTCATTACCGACAGGGCTAGGGGAGCTGTTTTTT.

V gene TRBV6-6 combines with J gene TRBJ2-1; a weak D match, TRBD2 (6 bases). Trimming pared 4 bases from V and 9 bases from J, leaving 10 bases between. The CDR3 runs 12 residues. CDR1 MNHNY and CDR2 SVGAGI come from the germline V gene (reference sequence). The CDR3: CASSFSGSEQFF. CDR3 coding DNA: TGTGCCAGCAGTTTTAGCGGTAGTGAGCAGTTCTTC.

The V call is TRBV11-2, the J call TRBJ2-5; the match to TRBD2 covers 7 bases. CDR1 and CDR2 (germline): SGHAT, FQNNGV. CDR3 size: 14 residues. V was pared by 5 bases and J by 6 bases, with 9 bases of the junction left unmatched. CDR3 in amino acids: CASSASGASKTQYF. In DNA form, the CDR3 reads TGTGCCAGCAGCGCAAGCGGGGCTAGTAAGACCCAGTACTTC.

The chain links TRBV4-2 to TRBJ1-2, with TRBD1 matching over 12 bases. This CDR3 region has 15 residues. Unmatched junction bases numbered 1, after V lost 1 base and J lost 4 bases. Germline loops: CDR1 LGHNA, CDR2 YNFKEQ. The chain's CDR3 is CASSQGDRGLYGYTF. CDR3 bases: TGTGCCAGCAGCCAAGGGGACAGGGGGCTCTATGGCTACACCTTC.

This chain's CDR3 is CASSIGGTAPYNEQFF. CDR3 DNA sequence: TGTGCCAGTAGTATCGGCGGCACCGCACCCTACAATGAGCAGTTCTTC. The chain has TRBV19 and TRBJ2-1; D remains ambiguous. Trimming cost V 3 bases and J 2 bases, with 14 bases left between them. The length of the CDR3 is 16 residues. CDR1 and CDR2 from the germline V gene are LNHDA and SQIVND (reference sequence).

The genes are TRBV28 and TRBJ2-7; weak D call: TRBD2 (6 bases). Germline V gives CDR1 MDHEN, CDR2 SYDVKM. V dropped 2 bases and J dropped 3 bases, with 8 bases sitting between them. The CDR3 is 13 residues long. Here the CDR3 DNA reads TGTGCCAGCAGTTTAGAGGAGGGCTACGAGCAGTACTTC. This translates into CASSLEEGYEQYF.

The chain employs TRBV5-6 and TRBJ2-1, with 9 bases aligning to TRBD1. With V trimmed by 2 bases and J by 1 base, 1 base remained unmatched. The CDR3 contains 15 residues. Germline V lookup: CDR1 SGHDT, CDR2 YYEEEE. CDR3 DNA: TGTGCCAGCAGCTTCGGGACAGGGTCCTACAATGAGCAGTTCTTC. Translated, it gives CASSFGTGSYNEQFF.

This clone occurred a few times. The rearrangement links TRBV29-1 to TRBJ1-1, with unresolved D. V lost 4 bases and J lost 0, with 12 bases in between. The CDR3 sequence is 14 residues long. In germline, CDR1 is SQVTM, CDR2 ANQGSEA. CDR3 coding DNA: TGCAGCGTTGTGGTCAAGTCGGTGAACACTGAAGCTTTCTTT. Translated: CSVVVKSVNTEAFF.

This chain uses TRBV10-3 with TRBJ2-3; possible D gene TRBD2, 7 bases. In germline, CDR1 is ENHRY, CDR2 SYGVKD. Trimming removed 11 bases at V and 2 bases at J, with 20 bases between. The CDR3 is 15 residues long. CDR3 protein: CAGRKGGGFTDTQYF. DNA for the CDR3: TGTGCCGGCCGGAAAGGGGGGGGATTCACAGATACGCAGTATTTT.

The chain joins TRBV7-6 to TRBJ1-5, with unresolved D. Trimming cost V 1 base and J 0 bases, with 16 bases left between them. Germline V CDR1 and CDR2: SGHVS, FNYEAQ. CDR3 length equals 18 residues. The chain's CDR3 is CASSLEPHGLYSNQPQHF. CDR3 coding DNA: TGTGCCAGCAGCTTAGAGCCCCATGGGCTCTATAGCAATCAGCCCCAGCATTTT.

The rearrangement joins TRBV4-2 to TRBJ1-5, with 7 bases that match TRBD1. Germline V CDR1 and CDR2: LGHNA, YNFKEQ. V lost 4 bases and J lost 4; bases outside the gene matches: 7. The length of the CDR3 is 15 residues. The CDR3: CASSPYPGGNQPQHF. CDR3 bases: TGTGCCAGCAGCCCCTATCCAGGGGGAAATCAGCCCCAGCATTTT.

This chain links TRBV5-1 with TRBJ2-3; D is unresolved. This CDR3 spans 14 amino acids. Trimming shortened V by 2 bases and J by 3 bases, and 10 bases separated the two germline ends. Germline CDR1 is SGHRS and CDR2 is YFSETQ. CDR3 nucleotides: TGCGCCAGCAGCTTCCCCGCGCGGACAGATACGCAGTATTTT. This encodes CASSFPARTDTQYF. Complete variable domain (other parts from reference TRBV5-1 and TRBJ2-3): KAGVTQTPRYLIKTRGQQVTLSCSPISGHRSVSWYQQTPGQGLQFLFEYFSETQRNKGNFPGRFSGRQFSNSRSEMNVSTLELGDSALYLCASSFPARTDTQYFGPGTRLTVL.

The chain employs TRBV27 and TRBJ2-1; D not resolved. The CDR3 runs to 15 residues. Germline V gene data show CDR1 as MNHEY and CDR2 as SMNVEV (reference sequence). V dropped 6 bases and J dropped 1 base, with 13 bases sitting between them. The CDR3: CASSLRVPSYNEQFF. The CDR3 DNA reads TGTGCCAGCAGCTTACGGGTCCCTTCCTACAATGAGCAGTTCTTC.

The rearrangement joins TRBV10-3 to TRBJ2-2, with D unresolved. V dropped 4 bases and J dropped 6 bases, with 6 bases sitting between them. Germline CDR1 reads ENHRY; CDR2 reads SYGVKD. The CDR3 loop spans 12 amino acids. This chain's CDR3 is CAISVTSGELFF. The CDR3 DNA is TGTGCCATCAGTGTAACATCCGGGGAGCTGTTTTTT.

The chain is built from TRBV19 and TRBJ1-1, with TRBD1 identical over 8 bases. There are 14 residues in the CDR3. Looked up from germline, CDR1 is LNHDA and CDR2 is SQIVND (reference sequence). J was trimmed by 8 bases and V by 5 bases; bases with no gene match: 10. The CDR3, as DNA: TGTGCCAGTAGTGTCTCACACTCAGGGGGCGAAGCTTTCTTT. Protein sequence: CASSVSHSGGEAFF.

This clone was picked up a small number of times. V gene TRBV2 combines with J gene TRBJ1-2; weak D call: TRBD1 (6 bases). This CDR3 has 13 amino acids. The V end was cut by 2 bases, the J end by 4 bases, with 8 bases between. Per the germline V gene, CDR1 is SNHLY and CDR2 is FYNNEI. CDR3 loop: CASSERTAYGYTF. Here the CDR3 DNA reads TGTGCCAGCAGTGAACGGACAGCCTATGGCTACACCTTC.

V usage is TRBV13 and J usage is TRBJ1-2; unclear D gene. This CDR3 is built from 14 residues. V lost 2 bases, J lost 4 bases, and 11 bases lay in between. Germline CDR1 and CDR2: PRHDT and FYEKMQ (reference sequence). The CDR3 DNA sequence: TGTGCCAGCAGCTTACTCCGGTCTGGCTATGGCTACACCTTC. Translated: CASSLLRSGYGYTF.

The chain joins TRBV9 to TRBJ2-7; unclear D gene. This CDR3 comprises 17 residues. V gave up 0 bases and J gave up 2 bases, with 18 bases separating them. Germline V gives CDR1 SGDLS, CDR2 YYNGEE. This CDR3 reads CASSVGYNGEAAYEQYF. The CDR3 coding sequence is TGTGCCAGCAGCGTAGGGTACAACGGCGAGGCGGCCTACGAGCAGTACTTC.

This clone was detected a few times. This chain connects TRBV10-3 to TRBJ2-2; 8 nucleotides agree with TRBD2. Germline values: CDR1 ENHRY, CDR2 SYGVKD. The CDR3 is 14 residues long. V lost 2 bases, J lost 4 bases, and 0 bases stayed unmatched. CDR3 nucleotides: TGTGCCATCAGTGAGCGGGGGGGCACCGGGGAGCTGTTTTTT. Translating it yields CAISERGGTGELFF.

The chain uses TRBV6-6 and TRBJ1-2; 8 positions agree with TRBD1. Trimming took 0 bases from V and 4 from J; bases not matched to a gene: 4. There are 15 residues in the CDR3. Per the germline V gene, CDR1 is MNHNY and CDR2 is SVGAGI (reference sequence). The CDR3 region is CASSYSGGQVYGYTF. For the CDR3, the DNA is TGTGCCAGCAGTTACTCGGGGGGACAGGTCTATGGCTACACCTTC.

The V call is TRBV11-1, the J call TRBJ1-4, with a weak D call TRBD1 (5 bases). CDR1 and CDR2 (germline): SGHAT, FQDESV (reference sequence). CDR3 size: 12 residues. The germline V and J ends were trimmed by 5 bases and 8 bases, with 9 bases remaining between them. CDR3 in amino acids: CASSIRQEKLFF. DNA of the CDR3: TGTGCCAGCAGCATACGACAGGAAAAACTGTTTTTT.

The rearrangement uses TRBV5-5 and TRBJ1-1; D not certain. V lost 0 bases and J 7 bases, leaving 10 bases between the germline ends. Germline values: CDR1 SGHKS, CDR2 YYEKEE (reference sequence). The CDR3 is 13 amino acids. This CDR3 is CASSLGDRSEAFF. CDR3 nucleotides: TGTGCCAGCAGCTTGGGTGATCGGAGTGAAGCTTTCTTT.

The CDR3 DNA sequence: TGTGCCAGCTTAGTCCTTTCTCTTGGGAGCTGGATGGCCTACGAGCAGTACTTC. Amino acid sequence: CASLVLSLGSWMAYEQYF. The chain joins TRBV6-9 to TRBJ2-5; maybe TRBD2 (5 bases). The end of the DNA fits TRBJ2-7 better, so the J call may be wrong. The CDR3 runs 18 residues. CDR1 MNHGY and CDR2 SVAAGI come from the germline V gene.

The gene calls are TRBV7-9 and TRBJ1-2, with a possible D match to TRBD1 (6 bases). The CDR3 consists of 12 residues. The germline CDR1 and CDR2 sequences are SEHNR and FQNEAQ (reference sequence). Deletions cut 4 bases from V and 6 bases from J, with 9 bases between. DNA for the CDR3: TGTGCCAGCAGCTGGACAGACGATGGCTACACCTTC. Amino acids: CASSWTDDGYTF.

The gene calls are TRBV7-8 and TRBJ2-7; 9 bases align to TRBD1. V shed 5 bases, J shed 5 bases, and the junction held 13 bases outside the gene matches. The germline gives CDR1 SGHVS, CDR2 FQNEAQ. The CDR3 has 16 amino acids. The CDR3 is CASSPDVRDRDHEQYF. The CDR3 DNA sequence: TGTGCCAGCAGCCCAGACGTCCGGGACAGGGATCACGAGCAGTACTTC.

This clone came up a few times. V gene TRBV5-8 combines with J gene TRBJ2-6, with 7 bases that match TRBD1. The V and J ends lost 2 bases and 4 bases, in that order; junction bases with no gene match: 3. The CDR3 is 15 amino acids. The V gene's germline CDR1 is SGHTS and CDR2 YDEGEE. CDR3 DNA: TGTGCCAGCAGCTTCGACAGGGAAGGGGCCAACGTCCTGACTTTC. It translates to CASSFDREGANVLTF. The full variable domain, rest sourced from reference TRBV5-8 and TRBJ2-6, is EAGVTQSPTHLIKTRGQQATLRCSPISGHTSVYWYQQALGLGLQFLLWYDEGEERNRGNFPPRFSGRQFPNYSSELNVNALELEDSALYLCASSFDREGANVLTFGAGSRLTVL.

The genes are TRBV7-2 and TRBJ1-6; D is unresolved. V was cut by 0 bases and J by 13 bases, with 4 bases left in between. The CDR3 totals 11 residues. In germline, CDR1 is SGHTA, CDR2 FQGNSA. The CDR3 protein is CASSLASPLHF. The CDR3 DNA reads as TGTGCCAGCAGCTTAGCTAGTCCCCTCCACTTT.

This chain joins TRBV5-4 and TRBJ2-7, with 8 bases identical to TRBD2. CDR1 is SGHNT and CDR2 is YYREEE in the germline V gene (reference sequence). J gave up 6 bases and V 0 bases, and 11 bases lay outside the gene matches. CDR3 length: 16 amino acids. CDR3 bases: TGTGCCAGCAGCTTGGTCCCCTCGGGGGGGCCCTCCGAGCAGTACTTC. Protein sequence: CASSLVPSGGPSEQYF.

This clone was found once. The J gene is TRBJ2-7, the V gene TRBV6-1; no clear D. Trimming removed 7 bases from V and 3 bases from J, with 19 bases in between. This CDR3 has 15 amino acids. The V gene's germline CDR1 is MNHNS and CDR2 SASEGT. CDR3 coding DNA: TGTGCCAGCAAGGTGTTAGCTCAGCCTCACTACGAGCAGTACTTC. Its translation: CASKVLAQPHYEQYF.